This entry lists 8 T cell receptor beta chains sequenced from one sample in a study of identical twins. TCRdb called the 5' RACE reads again in MiXCR, with one record for every CDR3 protein. The table has 1.5 million to 2 million distinct CDR3 sequences, under 35% seen once. The sequencing sample was made of cord blood. All receptors come from a newborn girl in good health.

This clonotype was seen only a few times. CDR3 in amino acids: CASSGNTMNTEAFF. CDR3 bases: TGCGCCAGCAGTGGGAACACGATGAACACTGAAGCTTTCTTT. The chain links TRBV5-1 to TRBJ1-1; no definite D call. V was shortened by 5 bases and J by 0 bases, with 11 bases between the two germline ends. The CDR3 has 14 residues. Per germline, CDR1 SGHRS and CDR2 YFSETQ.

This clonotype was seen a few times. The chain uses TRBV25-1 and TRBJ2-7, with 9 bases matching TRBD2. The V gene's germline CDR1 is MGHDK and CDR2 SYGVNS. CDR3 length: 13 residues. V shed 4 bases and J 2 bases; nucleotides not matched to a gene: 0. CDR3 sequence (DNA): TGTGCCAGCAGTGCTAGCGGGACCTACGAGCAGTACTTC. This codes for CASSASGTYEQYF.

The V gene is TRBV7-2, the J gene TRBJ2-3; possible D gene TRBD1, 5 bases. CDR3 size: 16 residues. Germline assignment: CDR1 SGHTA and CDR2 FQGNSA. V was pared by 0 bases and J by 0 bases, with 10 bases between. CDR3 in amino acids: CASSLAGPGSTDTQYF. Here the CDR3 DNA reads TGTGCCAGCAGCTTAGCGGGGCCCGGCAGCACAGATACGCAGTATTTT.

The CDR3 nucleotides are TGTGCCAGCTCACCAGGATTCGACAGGGAGTATGGCTACACCTTC. Its translation is CASSPGFDREYGYTF. V usage is TRBV18 and J usage is TRBJ1-2; TRBD1 matches 7 bases. J lost 5 bases, V lost 2 bases, and 8 bases had no gene match. This CDR3 is 15 amino acids long. CDR1 is KGHSH and CDR2 is LQKENI in the germline V gene.

This clonotype was observed many times. This chain connects TRBV5-1 to TRBJ1-1; D unclear. CDR3 size: 14 residues. V shed 0 bases and J shed 0 bases, with 6 bases lying between them. In germline, CDR1 is SGHRS, CDR2 YFSETQ. Here the CDR3 DNA reads TGCGCCAGCAGCTTGGACGGGATGAACACTGAAGCTTTCTTT. It codes for CASSLDGMNTEAFF.

This clonotype was found a few times. This chain links TRBV4-1 with TRBJ2-4; tentative D call: TRBD2 (5 bases). TRBJ2-7 matches the DNA end more closely, so the J call is doubtful. The CDR3 contains 13 residues. Germline CDR1 reads MGHRA; CDR2 reads YSYEKL. This chain's CDR3 is CASSHLAGREQYF. Written as DNA, the CDR3 is TGCGCCAGCAGCCATCTAGCCGGGCGCGAGCAGTACTTC.

The V call is TRBV2, the J call TRBJ1-6; the D is unclear. There are 13 residues in the CDR3. Germline CDR1 reads SNHLY; CDR2 reads FYNNEI. Trimming left V 6 bases short and J 9 bases short, with 12 bases between. The CDR3 region is CASREGQVSPLHF. CDR3 DNA: TGTGCCAGCAGAGAGGGTCAGGTTTCACCCCTCCACTTT.

This chain joins TRBV7-8 and TRBJ2-1, with no clear D. CDR1 SGHVS and CDR2 FQNEAQ come from the germline V gene. V lost 5 bases, J lost 5 bases, and 10 bases lay in between. CDR3 length: 13 residues. CDR3 in amino acids: CASSADLHNEQFF. The DNA for the CDR3 is TGTGCCAGCAGCGCGGACCTACACAATGAGCAGTTCTTC. The entire variable domain, with the rest obtained from reference TRBV7-8 and TRBJ2-1, is as follows: GAGVSQSPRYKVAKRGQDVALRCDPISGHVSLFWYQQALGQGPEFLTYFQNEAQLDKSGLPSDRFFAERPEGSVSTLKIQRTQQEDSAVYLCASSADLHNEQFFGPGTRLTVL.